Below, one T cell receptor (beta chain) is given with its context. Its antigen is as yet unknown. The people who gave samples were healthy Caucasians from Russia, aged roughly 6 to 100. Extracted total RNA amounted to at least 5.5 micrograms for each sample. Germline assignment: CDR1 MGHRA and CDR2 YSYEKL. Trimming removed 4 bases from V and 7 bases from J, with 17 bases in between. The CDR3 runs to 15 residues. The source of the sample is a study of blood T cells in healthy people across ages. The second PCR ran roughly 7 to 11 cycles with a sample-barcoded 5' primer and J-beta primers. TCRdb analysed the 5' RACE reads with MiXCR anew, one entry per CDR3 protein. Of 1.5 million to 2 million distinct CDR3 sequences detected, roughly a third appear once; the ten largest clones hold over 9%. Study results and limitations: Measured against age, TCR beta diversity per million T cells decreased in a roughly linear manner. There was no known CMV status for donors, so expanded clonotype changes were possibly confounded.

This receptor was taken from a woman aged 30 to 39 in good health. The sample consisted of blood. The rearrangement links TRBV4-1 to TRBJ2-1; D might be TRBD2 (6 bases). The CDR3 sequence: CASSPRLTSGNEQFF. As DNA, the CDR3 is TGCGCCAGCAGCCCAAGATTGACTAGTGGTAATGAGCAGTTCTTC.